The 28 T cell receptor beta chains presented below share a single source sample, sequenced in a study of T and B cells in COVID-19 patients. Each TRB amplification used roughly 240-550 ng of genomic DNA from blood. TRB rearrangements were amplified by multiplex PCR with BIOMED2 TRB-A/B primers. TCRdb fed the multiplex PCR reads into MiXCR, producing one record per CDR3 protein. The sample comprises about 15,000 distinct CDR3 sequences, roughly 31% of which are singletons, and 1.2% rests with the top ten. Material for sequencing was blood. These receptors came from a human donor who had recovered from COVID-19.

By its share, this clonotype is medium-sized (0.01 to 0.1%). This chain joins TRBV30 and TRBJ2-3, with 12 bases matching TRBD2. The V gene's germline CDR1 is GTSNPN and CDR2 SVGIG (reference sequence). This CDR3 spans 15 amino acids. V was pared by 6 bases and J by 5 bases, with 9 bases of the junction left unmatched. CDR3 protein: CACDLAGGLGDTQYF. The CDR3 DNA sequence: TGTGCCTGTGATCTAGCGGGAGGGCTGGGAGATACGCAGTATTTT. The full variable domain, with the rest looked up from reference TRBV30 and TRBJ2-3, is SQTIHQWPATLVQPVGSPLSLECTVEGTSNPNLYWYRQAAGRGLQLLFYSVGIGQISSEVPQNLSASRPQDRQFILSSKKLLLSDSGFYLCACDLAGGLGDTQYFGPGTRLTVL.

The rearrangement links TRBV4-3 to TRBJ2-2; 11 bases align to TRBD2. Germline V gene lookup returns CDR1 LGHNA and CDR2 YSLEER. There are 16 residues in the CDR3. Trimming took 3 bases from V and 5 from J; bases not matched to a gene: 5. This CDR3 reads CASSHTLAGGTGELFF. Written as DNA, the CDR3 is TGCGCCAGCAGCCACACCCTAGCGGGAGGTACCGGGGAGCTGTTTTTT.

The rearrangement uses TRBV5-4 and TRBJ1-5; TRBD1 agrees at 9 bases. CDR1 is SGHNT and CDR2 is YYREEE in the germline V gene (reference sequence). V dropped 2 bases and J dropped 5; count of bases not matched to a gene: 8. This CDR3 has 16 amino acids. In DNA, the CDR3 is TGTGCCAGCAGCTTAGTCACAGGGGGCGGGGATCAGCCCCAGCATTTT. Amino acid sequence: CASSLVTGGGDQPQHF.

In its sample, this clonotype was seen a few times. CDR3 in DNA: TGTGCCAGCACCCGGGACAATATAGCCAAAAACATTCAGTACTTC. It encodes CASTRDNIAKNIQYF. V is TRBV18 and J is TRBJ2-4; a weak D match, TRBD1 (6 bases). This CDR3 has 15 amino acids. V lost 8 bases, J lost 0 bases, and 14 bases lay in between. Germline CDR1 is KGHSH and CDR2 is LQKENI.

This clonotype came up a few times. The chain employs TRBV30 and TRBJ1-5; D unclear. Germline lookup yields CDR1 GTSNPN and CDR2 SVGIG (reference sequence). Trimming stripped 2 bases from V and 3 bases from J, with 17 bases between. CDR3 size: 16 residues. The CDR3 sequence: CAWSSSSRGHNQPQHF. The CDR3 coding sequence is TGTGCCTGGAGTTCCTCGTCCAGAGGGCACAATCAGCCCCAGCATTTT.

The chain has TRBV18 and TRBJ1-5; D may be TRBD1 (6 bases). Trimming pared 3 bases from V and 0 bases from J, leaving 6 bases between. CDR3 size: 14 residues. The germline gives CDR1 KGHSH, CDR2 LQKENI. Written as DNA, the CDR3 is TGTGCCAGCTCACCGGGGGCTAGCAATCAGCCCCAGCATTTT. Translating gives CASSPGASNQPQHF.

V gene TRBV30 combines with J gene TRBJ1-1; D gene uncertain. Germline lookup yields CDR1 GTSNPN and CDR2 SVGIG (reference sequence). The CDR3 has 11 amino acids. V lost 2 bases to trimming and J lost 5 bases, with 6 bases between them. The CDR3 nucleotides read TGTGCCTGGAGTAGGGAGACTGAAGCTTTCTTT. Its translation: CAWSRETEAFF.

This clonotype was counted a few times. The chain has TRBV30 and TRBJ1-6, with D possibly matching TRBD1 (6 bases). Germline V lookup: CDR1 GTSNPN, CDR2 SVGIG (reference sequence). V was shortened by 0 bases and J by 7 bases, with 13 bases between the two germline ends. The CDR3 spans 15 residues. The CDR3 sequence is CAWSVMAQGNSPLHF. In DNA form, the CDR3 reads TGTGCCTGGAGTGTAATGGCGCAGGGGAATTCACCCCTCCACTTT.

CDR3 sequence (DNA): TGTGCCAGCAGCTCCGGGACGGCAGGCTACACCTTC. Its translation: CASSSGTAGYTF. The genes are TRBV11-3 and TRBJ1-2, with a possible D match to TRBD1 (5 bases). The CDR3 consists of 12 residues. Per germline, CDR1 SGHNT and CDR2 YENEEA. With 4 bases removed from V and 8 bases from J, the gap between germline ends came to 11 bases.

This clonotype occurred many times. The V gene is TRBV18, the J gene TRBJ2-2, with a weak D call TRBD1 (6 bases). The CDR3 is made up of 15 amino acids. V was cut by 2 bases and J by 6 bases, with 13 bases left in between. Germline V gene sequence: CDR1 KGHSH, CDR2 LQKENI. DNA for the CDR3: TGTGCCAGCTCACCAAAAACAGGGTTGTCCGGGGAGCTGTTTTTT. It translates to CASSPKTGLSGELFF.

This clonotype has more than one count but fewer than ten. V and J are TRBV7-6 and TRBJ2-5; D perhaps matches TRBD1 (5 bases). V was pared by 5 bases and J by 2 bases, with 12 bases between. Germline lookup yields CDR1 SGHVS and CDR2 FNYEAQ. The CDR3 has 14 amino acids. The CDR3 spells CASSLIDRQETQYF. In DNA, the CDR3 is TGTGCCAGCAGCCTCATCGACAGACAAGAGACCCAGTACTTC.

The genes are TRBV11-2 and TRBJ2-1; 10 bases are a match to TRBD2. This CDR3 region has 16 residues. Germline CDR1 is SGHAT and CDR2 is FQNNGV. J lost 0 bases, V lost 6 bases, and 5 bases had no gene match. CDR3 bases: TGTGCCAGCAGGAGGAGCGGGAGGGCCTCCTACAATGAGCAGTTCTTC. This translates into CASRRSGRASYNEQFF.

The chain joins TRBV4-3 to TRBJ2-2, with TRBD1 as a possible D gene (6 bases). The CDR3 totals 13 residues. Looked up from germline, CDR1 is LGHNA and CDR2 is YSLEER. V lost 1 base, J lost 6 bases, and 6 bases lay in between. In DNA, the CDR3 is TGCGCCAGCAGCCAAGGGACAGCCGGGGAGCTGTTTTTT. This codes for CASSQGTAGELFF.

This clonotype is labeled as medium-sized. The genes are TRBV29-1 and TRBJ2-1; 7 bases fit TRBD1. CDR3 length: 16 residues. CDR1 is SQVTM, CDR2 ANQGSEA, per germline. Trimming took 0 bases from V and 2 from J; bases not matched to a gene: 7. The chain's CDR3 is CSVEDLPGGTYNEQFF. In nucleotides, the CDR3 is TGCAGCGTTGAAGATCTGCCAGGGGGAACCTACAATGAGCAGTTCTTC.

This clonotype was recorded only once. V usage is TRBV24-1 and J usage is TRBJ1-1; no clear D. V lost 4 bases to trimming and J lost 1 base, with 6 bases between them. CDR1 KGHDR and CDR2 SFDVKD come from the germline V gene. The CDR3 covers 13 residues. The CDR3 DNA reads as TGTGCCACCAGTGACGCAAGGAACACTGAAGCTTTCTTT. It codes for CATSDARNTEAFF.

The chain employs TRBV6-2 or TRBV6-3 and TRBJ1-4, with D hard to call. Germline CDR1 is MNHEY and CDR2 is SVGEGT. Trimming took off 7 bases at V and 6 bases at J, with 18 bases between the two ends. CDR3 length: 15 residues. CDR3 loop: CASTADGGVYEKLFF. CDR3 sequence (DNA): TGTGCCAGCACCGCCGACGGCGGGGTTTATGAAAAACTGTTTTTT.

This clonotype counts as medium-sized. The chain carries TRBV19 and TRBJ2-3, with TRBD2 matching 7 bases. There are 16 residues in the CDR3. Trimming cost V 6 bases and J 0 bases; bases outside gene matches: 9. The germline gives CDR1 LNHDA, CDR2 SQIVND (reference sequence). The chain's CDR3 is CASSLPGGASTDTQYF. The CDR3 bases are TGTGCCAGTAGCTTACCGGGGGGTGCTAGCACAGATACGCAGTATTTT.

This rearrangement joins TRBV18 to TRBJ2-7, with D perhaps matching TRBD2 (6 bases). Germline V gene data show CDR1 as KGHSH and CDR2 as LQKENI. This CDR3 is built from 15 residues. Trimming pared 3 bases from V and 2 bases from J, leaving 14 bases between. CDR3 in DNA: TGTGCCAGCTCACCCCCCGGGAGAGGCGCCTACGAGCAGTACTTC. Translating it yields CASSPPGRGAYEQYF. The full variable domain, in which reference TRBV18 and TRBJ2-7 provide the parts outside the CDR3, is NAGVMQNPRHLVRRRGQEARLRCSPMKGHSHVYWYRQLPEEGLKFMVYLQKENIIDESGMPKERFSAEFPKEGPSILRIQQVVRGDSAAYFCASSPPGRGAYEQYFGPGTRLTVT.

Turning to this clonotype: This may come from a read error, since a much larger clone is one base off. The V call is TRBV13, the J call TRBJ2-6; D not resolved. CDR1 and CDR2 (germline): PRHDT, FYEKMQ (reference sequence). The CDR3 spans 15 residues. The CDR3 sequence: CASSYTNSWANVLTF. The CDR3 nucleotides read TGTGCCAGCAGTTACACGAACTCTTGGGCCAACGTCCTGACTTTC.

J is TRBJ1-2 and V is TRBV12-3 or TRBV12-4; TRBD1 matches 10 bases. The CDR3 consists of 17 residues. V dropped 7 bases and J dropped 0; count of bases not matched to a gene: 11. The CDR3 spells CASTRRGDRGANYGYTF. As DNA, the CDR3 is TGTGCCAGCACCCGAAGGGGGGACAGGGGAGCTAACTATGGCTACACCTTC.

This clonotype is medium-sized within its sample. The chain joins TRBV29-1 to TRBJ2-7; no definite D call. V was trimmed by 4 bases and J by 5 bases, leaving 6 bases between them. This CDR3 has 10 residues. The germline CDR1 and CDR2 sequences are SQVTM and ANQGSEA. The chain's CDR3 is CSVGRDEQYF. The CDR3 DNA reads TGCAGCGTTGGTAGGGACGAGCAGTACTTC.

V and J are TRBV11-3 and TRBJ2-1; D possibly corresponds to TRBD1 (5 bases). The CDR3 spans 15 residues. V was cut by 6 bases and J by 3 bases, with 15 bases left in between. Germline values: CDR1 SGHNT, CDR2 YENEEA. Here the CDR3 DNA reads TGTGCCAGCAGTTTTCCGGTGGGGCTCTACAATGAGCAGTTCTTC. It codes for CASSFPVGLYNEQFF.

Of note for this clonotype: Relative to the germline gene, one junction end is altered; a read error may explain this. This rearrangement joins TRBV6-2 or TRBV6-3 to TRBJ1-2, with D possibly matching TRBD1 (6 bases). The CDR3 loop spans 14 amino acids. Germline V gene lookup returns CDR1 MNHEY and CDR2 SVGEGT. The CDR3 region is CASSYITGYHGHTF. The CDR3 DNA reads TGTGCCAGCAGTTACATTACAGGGTACCATGGCCACACCTTC.

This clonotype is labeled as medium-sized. The CDR3 protein is CAWKPVAANQPGGEQYF. In DNA, the CDR3 is TGTGCCTGGAAGCCGGTAGCGGCTAACCAACCCGGTGGCGAGCAGTACTTC. The V call is TRBV30, the J call TRBJ2-7, with D perhaps matching TRBD2 (6 bases). The germline V gene encodes CDR1 GTSNPN and CDR2 SVGIG (reference sequence). Between the trimmed V and J ends, which lost 4 bases and 6 bases, there was a span of 28 bases. The CDR3 sequence is 17 residues long.

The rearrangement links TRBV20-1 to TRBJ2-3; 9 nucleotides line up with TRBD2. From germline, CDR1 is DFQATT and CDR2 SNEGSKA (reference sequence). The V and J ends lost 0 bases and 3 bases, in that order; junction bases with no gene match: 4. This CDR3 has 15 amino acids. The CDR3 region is CSARDGGRGTDTQYF. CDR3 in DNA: TGCAGTGCTAGAGATGGCGGGAGGGGGACAGATACGCAGTATTTT.

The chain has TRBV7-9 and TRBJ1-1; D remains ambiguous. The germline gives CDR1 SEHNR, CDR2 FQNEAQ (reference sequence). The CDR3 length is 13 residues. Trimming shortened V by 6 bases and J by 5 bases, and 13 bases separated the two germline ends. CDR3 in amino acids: CASSPTLRTEAFF. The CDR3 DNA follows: TGTGCCAGCAGTCCAACATTGAGGACTGAAGCTTTCTTT.

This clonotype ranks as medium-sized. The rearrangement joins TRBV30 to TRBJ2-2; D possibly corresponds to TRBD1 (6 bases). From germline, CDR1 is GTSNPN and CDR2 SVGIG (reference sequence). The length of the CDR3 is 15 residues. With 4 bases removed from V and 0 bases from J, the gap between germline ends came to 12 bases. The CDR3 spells CAWNQDSANTGELFF. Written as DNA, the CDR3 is TGTGCCTGGAACCAGGACAGCGCGAACACCGGGGAGCTGTTTTTT.

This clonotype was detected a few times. The CDR3 DNA sequence: TGCGCCAGCAGCGTAGAAACAGGGGGGGCAATCGGTGAGCAGTTCTTC. The encoded protein is CASSVETGGAIGEQFF. The V gene is TRBV5-1, the J gene TRBJ2-1; tentatively, D is TRBD1 (8 bases). V lost 4 bases, J lost 9 bases, and 23 bases lay in between. The germline V gene encodes CDR1 SGHRS and CDR2 YFSETQ. The CDR3 runs to 16 residues.